The 14 T cell receptor beta chains below come from one sample, sequenced in a study of cytomegalovirus exposure and HLA in healthy donors. The study ran its PCR with 60 Vbeta and 13 Jbeta primers. Generated by immunoSEQ multiplex PCR, the TCRdb table keeps only in-frame clones and is missing some. The data show about 150,000 clones, under 85% seen once. The sequencing sample was made of PBMCs. The receptors were sampled from a woman aged 40-49 years in good health and CMV-seropositive.

The rearrangement joins TRBV27 to TRBJ1-5; D possibly corresponds to TRBD1 (6 bases). CDR1 MNHEY and CDR2 SMNVEV come from the germline V gene (reference sequence). V dropped 3 bases and J dropped 5 bases, with 11 bases sitting between them. This CDR3 has 14 residues. As DNA, the CDR3 is TGTGCCAGCAGTTTTACAGGGCCCGATCAGCCCCAGCATTTT. It codes for CASSFTGPDQPQHF.

The chain joins TRBV6-5 to TRBJ1-5, with D possibly being TRBD1 (5 bases). The V and J ends lost 0 bases and 2 bases respectively, with 8 bases between them. This CDR3 is built from 15 residues. The germline V gene has CDR1 MNHEY and CDR2 SVGAGI. In nucleotides, the CDR3 is TGTGCCAGCAGTTACTCTGACAGTGGCAATCAGCCCCAGCATTTT. This translates into CASSYSDSGNQPQHF.

The rearrangement joins TRBV4-1 to TRBJ2-7; D is ambiguous. Germline V gives CDR1 MGHRA, CDR2 YSYEKL. The CDR3 length is 13 residues. Trimming removed 2 bases at V and 6 bases at J, with 11 bases between. The CDR3 coding sequence is TGCGCCAGCAGCCAACCGACATGGTCCGAGCAGTACTTC. Its protein is CASSQPTWSEQYF.

This clone has just a few counts. This chain joins TRBV18 and TRBJ1-2; 10 bases fit TRBD1. V shed 2 bases, J shed 4 bases, and the junction held 7 bases outside the gene matches. In germline, CDR1 is KGHSH, CDR2 LQKENI. The CDR3 length is 16 residues. The DNA of the CDR3 is TGTGCCAGCTCACCAACCGGGACAGGGGCGAGCTATGGCTACACCTTC. Translation gives CASSPTGTGASYGYTF.

The chain couples TRBV28 to TRBJ2-1, with 7 bases matching TRBD2. CDR1 MDHEN and CDR2 SYDVKM come from the germline V gene. V lost 6 bases to trimming and J lost 6 bases; unmatched junction nucleotides: 26. The CDR3 extends over 20 amino acids. Here the CDR3 DNA reads TGTGCCAGCAGCTCCCCCTCAGCGGGACCGCAGGAACGGTTATCCAATGAGCAGTTCTTC. Encoded protein: CASSSPSAGPQERLSNEQFF.

Only one count was recorded for this clone. CDR3 loop: CASRDTGYSGNTIYF. The CDR3 DNA follows: TGCGCCAGCAGGGACACAGGGTATTCTGGAAACACCATATATTTT. This rearrangement joins TRBV5-1 to TRBJ1-3; perhaps TRBD1 as D (6 bases). Trimming took 5 bases from V and 1 from J, leaving 13 bases between them. Looked up from germline, CDR1 is SGHRS and CDR2 is YFSETQ. The CDR3 loop spans 15 amino acids. The full variable domain, in which reference TRBV5-1 and TRBJ1-3 provide the parts outside the CDR3, is KAGVTQTPRYLIKTRGQQVTLSCSPISGHRSVSWYQQTPGQGLQFLFEYFSETQRNKGNFPGRFSGRQFSNSRSEMNVSTLELGDSALYLCASRDTGYSGNTIYFGEGSWLTVV.

This clone was counted a few times. This sequence joins TRBV7-2 and TRBJ1-2, with 12 bases identical to TRBD1. Germline-derived CDR1 and CDR2 are SGHTA and FQGNSA. J was trimmed by 8 bases and V by 5 bases; bases with no gene match: 15. This CDR3 is 17 amino acids long. The CDR3 sequence is CASSPGTGGSPSGGYTF. In DNA, the CDR3 is TGTGCCAGCAGCCCAGGGACAGGGGGCTCCCCTAGTGGAGGCTACACCTTC.

The chain links TRBV30 to TRBJ1-1; 8 bases are a match to TRBD1. Germline V gives CDR1 GTSNPN, CDR2 SVGIG (reference sequence). This CDR3 has 15 residues. J was trimmed by 5 bases and V by 5 bases; bases with no gene match: 13. CDR3 in DNA: TGTGCCTGGTTGGCAGGGGGCGCGAGGGGGACTGAAGCTTTCTTT. Its protein product is CAWLAGGARGTEAFF.

This chain links TRBV11-2 with TRBJ2-1; TRBD1 matches 9 bases. The V and J ends lost 0 bases and 3 bases, in that order; junction bases with no gene match: 9. Germline V CDR1 and CDR2: SGHAT, FQNNGV. The CDR3 totals 18 residues. The DNA for the CDR3 is TGTGCCAGCAGCTTAGAACCCGGGACAGGGCTCCTCTACAATGAGCAGTTCTTC. Translation gives CASSLEPGTGLLYNEQFF.

The chain couples TRBV6-5 to TRBJ1-2; 8 bases are shared with TRBD1. V was pared by 8 bases and J by 2 bases, with 7 bases of the junction left unmatched. The germline V gene encodes CDR1 MNHEY and CDR2 SVGAGI. There are 14 residues in the CDR3. CDR3 in amino acids: CASLGNRGNYGYTF. For the CDR3, the DNA is TGTGCCAGCCTCGGCAACAGGGGGAACTATGGCTACACCTTC.

The table lists this clone with a count of one. The rearrangement uses TRBV7-7 and TRBJ2-3, with a weak D call TRBD2 (5 bases). V was cut by 1 base and J by 6 bases, with 11 bases left in between. Germline CDR1 is SSHAT and CDR2 is FNYEAQ (reference sequence). The CDR3 is made up of 14 amino acids. As DNA, the CDR3 is TGTGCCAGCAGCTTAGGGACCCCGGGGGATACGCAGTATTTT. This gives the protein CASSLGTPGDTQYF.

The chain uses TRBV28 and TRBJ2-7; 9 bases agree with TRBD1. CDR1 MDHEN and CDR2 SYDVKM come from the germline V gene. CDR3 length equals 15 residues. The J segment lost 3 bases and the V segment lost 6 bases, leaving 9 bases of the junction unmatched. CDR3 DNA: TGTGCCAGCAGCCCCGGGACAGGGACGATCTACGAGCAGTACTTC. It yields the protein CASSPGTGTIYEQYF.

This clone turned up a few times. The DNA of the CDR3 is TGTGCCAGCAGCCGAGAACTAGCGGGGGGCCGGGATACGCAGTATTTT. This encodes CASSRELAGGRDTQYF. V is TRBV5-5 and J is TRBJ2-3, with 12 positions matching TRBD2. Germline CDR1 is SGHKS and CDR2 is YYEKEE (reference sequence). The CDR3 has 16 amino acids. J gave up 6 bases and V 4 bases, and 9 bases lay outside the gene matches.

The rearrangement joins TRBV10-3 to TRBJ1-2; 7 bases are a match to TRBD1. Looked up from germline, CDR1 is ENHRY and CDR2 is SYGVKD. V dropped 7 bases and J dropped 1; count of bases not matched to a gene: 3. The CDR3 is 13 amino acids. CDR3 bases: TGTGCCATCATGCAGGGGGTTAACTATGGCTACACCTTC. Encoded protein: CAIMQGVNYGYTF.